This TCR beta chain was obtained from a study of cytomegalovirus exposure and HLA in healthy donors (dated by TCRdb to between 2016 and 2019). With respect to the entire study: An earlier analysis of several hundred of the donors reported 250 to 300 Gb of sequence data and around 110 million unique TCR beta sequences from 150 million to 200 million T cells. An early release that covered some 630 HLA-typed donors contained about 300 gigabases of sequencing data and around 80 million unique TCR sequences. Among the roughly 400 genotyped donors, approximately 81% belonged to the genetic ancestry cluster associated with self-reported Caucasian donors. The study aimed to test whether cataloging public T cell receptors could reveal signatures of past pathogen exposure. The T cell repertoires of several hundred subjects were profiled by immunosequencing and related to cytomegalovirus serostatus. A separate validation cohort of about 110 different subjects was used in addition to the roughly 670-subject first cohort. The study combined high-throughput TCR immunosequencing, statistical association of individual TCRs with disease status, and machine learning to predict cytomegalovirus infection status. To study patterns of TCR occurrence, a later analysis re-analyzed previously published TCR beta repertoires from several hundred donors and added high-resolution HLA genotyping. Rather than using new phenotypic data, the later analysis identified candidate immune exposures from TCR beta sequences and from how often those sequences occurred across donors. An earlier analysis of some 500 of the donors applied high-throughput TCR beta sequencing to assess whether each TCR beta V gene segment acted as functional or pseudogenic. Donor age, sex, ethnicity and CMV serostatus were collected together with the repertoire data. A later genetic analysis took genome-wide SNP genotypes for about three fifths of the roughly 670 donors and used that subset as a discovery cohort. All discovery cohort repertoires had been generated on a single sequencing platform. Class I and class II HLA loci were covered by the typing at four-digit resolution. Typing coverage varied by locus: roughly 629-640 donors for A, B, C, DRB1 and DQB1; 522 for DQA1; 600 to 610 for DPA1; roughly 450 for DPB1. Roughly five DR-DQ haplotypes were handled as single units for association and clustering, since linkage in the cohort was strong. Among roughly 370 genotyped donors of the cohort, an average of roughly 240,000 unique TCR beta nucleotide sequences were sequenced per donor, around 18% of them non-productive. General findings and caveats noted by the study authors: While some public TCRs were present in many individuals, most TCR sequences turned up only very rarely across donors. Presence/absence analyses assumed roughly uniform sequencing depth across donors, an assumption that may not hold. The only immune exposure information available for the cohort was CMV serostatus. Broadly in line with IMGT annotations, most TCR beta V segments showed up in productive rearrangements about 87% or about 30% of the time in an earlier analysis of several hundred of the donors. This cohort had only TCR beta chains sequenced, and the lack of alpha or paired-chain data limited which features could be detected. Because HLA typing was missing for some donors at each locus, association tests included only the typed subset. The study listed approximately 160 TCR beta chains as associated with cytomegalovirus. A later analysis reported that several top co-occurrence clusters appeared linked to parvovirus B19, influenza, CMV and Epstein-Barr virus. A further reported finding was that TCR beta sequences accurately predicted the HLA-A and HLA-B alleles for most subjects in the first cohort. In a later genetic analysis, fewer N-insertions in productive TCRs were reported among donors in an Asian-associated ancestry cluster than the roughly 640-donor mean. Assigning TCR associations to individual alleles was difficult when HLA alleles, especially DR and DQ, strongly co-occurred. In a later genetic analysis, a missense DCLRE1C variant was associated with V-gene and J-gene trimming of TCR beta chains, and the association was replicated in an independent cohort. In a later analysis, HLA-associated TCR beta chains were found to be more clonally expanded and to have lower generation probabilities than equally common non-associated chains. According to a later analysis, most CMV-associated TCR beta chains appeared to be HLA-restricted, and the HLA associations seemed to be driven largely by CMV exposure. A group of highly shared sequence variants was considered likely to be a technical artifact of the sequencing pipeline. Specific HLA alleles were associated with 16,951 TCR beta sequences at a false discovery rate of 0.05 in a later analysis. Linkage disequilibrium might explain the correlated functional status among segregating V segments, but an unknown experimental factor could not be excluded. In both the original and validation cohorts, the classifier was reported to diagnose cytomegalovirus status with high specificity and sensitivity. Because the 87-base-pair reads could not distinguish some IMGT-functional V segments, including TRBV6-2 and TRBV6-3, those segments were excluded. The earlier analysis of approximately 590 of the donors excluded about 16 rarely observed V segments, including chromosome 9 orphons, because counts were too low. According to the authors, the approach could potentially be generalized to other disease states and immunological phenotypes. Three of the identified cytomegalovirus-associated TCR beta chains were confirmed in vitro to be specific for cytomegalovirus antigens. In a later analysis, TCR association rates were found to vary across HLA loci, with the most associated TCRs seen for DRB1 alleles and the fewest for HLA-C alleles.

The cohort was made up of 500 to 850 healthy bone marrow donors. At the time of sampling, all cohort members were nominally healthy, though unrecorded immune exposures were likely present. The donor tested CMV seronegative and was one of the 352 seronegative cohort members. A peripheral blood sample was collected from each donor, and TCR beta sequencing was performed on peripheral blood mononuclear cells. Genomic DNA extraction from the blood cell samples was performed with the Qiagen DNeasy Blood Extraction Kit. The CDR3 has 12 amino acids, counting the end cysteine and phenylalanine. Only the CDR3 DNA stays, 36 bases, in frame from base 1. From the germline V gene, CDR1 is SGHVS and CDR2 is FQNEAQ. Between the V and J ends, shortened by 5 bases and 3 bases respectively, the junction contains 8 bases. The library relied on the immunoSEQ multiplex PCR assay. For the multiplex PCR, a mixture combining 60 forward primers for TCR Vbeta segments and 13 reverse primers for TCR Jbeta segments was used. The CDR3 region of rearranged TCR beta genes was amplified from genomic DNA with a multiplex PCR assay. The amplified TCR beta libraries were sequenced on the Illumina HiSeq System as 87-base-pair reads. In the original analysis: Across the 700 or so repertoires, a later analysis counted tens of millions of unique TCR beta chains, about 10 million of which were shared by at least two donors. Raw reads were error-corrected and collapsed into unique sequences with a nearest-neighbor algorithm that merged closely related sequences to remove PCR and sequencing errors. To assign V, D and J gene segments, CDR3 sequences were aligned to IMGT reference sequences. For a sequence to be retained, a match of at least six nucleotides was required to both a V gene segment and a J gene segment. Rearrangements were classified as productive when the CDR3 lacked stop codons and remained in frame with V and J, and all other rearrangements were classified as non-productive. Following IMGT convention, CDR3 was defined as the stretch from the second conserved V-encoded cysteine to the conserved J-encoded phenylalanine. In an earlier analysis of roughly 580 of the donors, sequences lacking an unambiguous match to a single V gene segment were excluded. An earlier analysis of 587 of the donors called V segments functional above 56.7% productive rearrangements and segregating when the between-donor standard deviation exceeded 5%. To diagnose cytomegalovirus status from the catalog of TCR beta chain sequences, a statistical classification framework was built. V and J gene assignment, in a later analysis, came from comparing TCR nucleotide sequences with IMGT/GENE-DB human TR gene sequences. Using the TCRdist pipeline, a later analysis assigned CDR3 sequences along with most-parsimonious VDJ recombination scenarios. In a later analysis, every TCR beta chain was defined by the combination of its CDR3 amino acid sequence and its V-gene family, and reads without a unique V-gene family were dropped. In a later analysis, a few hundred highly shared, low-generation-probability nucleotide sequences were removed to address suspected cross-contamination and a sequencing artifact. For each public chain, a later analysis derived a clonal expansion index from normalized ranks of inferred template counts within each repertoire. A later analysis computed generation probabilities with a VDJ recombination model fitted to out-of-frame rearrangements, and checked the results against IGoR. In a later analysis, hypergeometric tests were used to score TCR-TCR, TCR-HLA and TCR-CMV co-occurrence, with a repertoire-size bias correction applied to TCR pairs. In a later analysis, false discovery rates were estimated by permuting HLA or CMV assignments 20 times. In a later analysis, co-occurring TCRs were grouped using DBSCAN, and TCRdist sequence similarity was added for clustering within HLA-allele-positive subsets. Co-occurrence clustering excluded repertoires with fewer than 30,000 or more than 120,000 public chains, plus five with anomalous nucleotide sharing. TCRdb provides this immuneACCESS table in a form limited to in-frame rearrangements. Some clones are lacking; in checked studies, under half of them reflect an unresolved V gene, and why the rest are absent is not known. The DNA was the basis for D and trimming; V, J and clone size are from that table. For this sample there are 100,000 or so clones; roughly 70% appear just once. The ten biggest clones cover less than 11% of the sample.

Note on this clone: What this receptor recognizes is not known. No clone much larger than this one lies a single base away; base qualities are absent.

The source of this sequence is a man in his fifties or sixties in good health and CMV-seronegative. The sample was PBMCs. The chain joins TRBV7-8 to TRBJ2-7; the D gene identity is not certain. The sequence in DNA is TGTGCCAGCAGCCGTCTAGGCTACGAGCAGTACTTC. Its protein is CASSRLGYEQYF.